This TCR beta chain came from a study of blood T cell repertoires in COVID-19. Sequencing used immunoSEQ multiplex PCR; TCRdb keeps in-frame clones, though not all of them. Of about 220,000 clones detected, 70% to 85% appear once; the ten largest clones hold about 9%. The material sequenced was peripheral blood. The receptor's source is a man aged 45-60 years with active or convalescent COVID-19.

CDR3 region: CASYGQGLNYGYTF. CDR3 coding DNA: TGTGCCAGCTACGGACAGGGTCTTAACTATGGCTACACCTTC. J is TRBJ1-2 and V is TRBV9; 8 bases are a match to TRBD1. In germline, CDR1 is SGDLS, CDR2 YYNGEE. This CDR3 contains 14 residues. V lost 7 bases and J lost 1; bases outside the gene matches: 6.